This T cell receptor (beta chain) was sequenced in a study of CD8+CD57+ T cells in acquired aplastic anemia. Across the study: The sorted CD4+ and CD8+ cells yielded an average around 3.2 ug of DNA.

The patients chosen for sequencing had shown expansion of CD8+CD57+ cells (detected by flow cytometry). On this clonotype: The antigen is undetermined.

Study findings and constraints: Controls did not differ significantly from patients in CD8+ Simpson's diversity.

Between the trimmed V and J ends, which lost 7 bases and 7 bases, there was a span of 17 bases. The germline gives CDR1 SQVTM, CDR2 ANQGSEA. The CDR3 is 13 residues long. Genomic DNA templated the TCR beta VDJ and CDR3 profiling. TCRdb reprocessed the reads with MiXCR, giving one entry per CDR3 protein. The profile shows roughly 180,000 distinct CDR3 sequences, roughly 65% of them singletons. The sequenced sample consisted of sorted CD4+, CD8+, or CD8+CD57+ T cells (not recorded which) from PBMCs. This chain joins TRBV29-1 and TRBJ2-1, with D tentatively TRBD2 (6 bases). This TCR came from a human donor with aplastic anemia. This CDR3 reads CSAMPSGRNEQFF. DNA for the CDR3: TGCAGCGCCATGCCCTCGGGGAGGAATGAGCAGTTCTTC.